This passage covers 32 T cell receptor beta chains from one sample sequenced in a study of T cell responses to AZD1222 COVID-19 vaccine. Using immunoSEQ multiplex PCR, the repertoire was profiled, and TCRdb retains in-frame clones only, with some absent. The top ten hold roughly 2% of the sample, which has around 100,000 clones, over 85% seen once. Sequencing was performed on peripheral blood, taken on day 0 of AZD1222 vaccination. All receptors come from an adult in good health.

The J gene is TRBJ2-2, the V gene TRBV6-5; 14 bases agree with TRBD2. Looked up from germline, CDR1 is MNHEY and CDR2 is SVGAGI. Trimming took 7 bases from V and 11 from J; bases not matched to a gene: 6. CDR3 length: 14 residues. In DNA form, the CDR3 reads TGTGCCAGCAACATAGGACTAGCGGGGGGTGAGCTGTTTTTT. Translated, it gives CASNIGLAGGELFF.

This chain connects TRBV6-4 to TRBJ2-3; the match to TRBD2 covers 7 bases. The germline V gene has CDR1 MRHNA and CDR2 SNTAGT. The CDR3 contains 14 residues. V lost 4 bases and J lost 0; bases outside the gene matches: 1. CDR3 sequence (DNA): TGTGCCAGCAGTGGTAGCGGGAGCACAGATACGCAGTATTTT. Translation gives CASSGSGSTDTQYF.

V and J are TRBV4-1 and TRBJ2-7; TRBD2 is a possible D gene (6 bases). The V and J ends lost 4 bases and 6 bases respectively, with 13 bases between them. The CDR3 runs 13 residues. Per the germline V gene, CDR1 is MGHRA and CDR2 is YSYEKL. The CDR3 sequence is CASSPYDGSEQYF. CDR3 coding DNA: TGCGCCAGCAGCCCTTACGACGGGAGCGAGCAGTACTTC.

The table lists this clone with a count of one. The V call is TRBV18, the J call TRBJ1-1; D may be TRBD1 (6 bases). Germline CDR1 and CDR2: KGHSH and LQKENI. V lost 4 bases and J lost 4, with 10 bases in between. CDR3 length: 13 amino acids. The CDR3 spells CASSLRGSTEAFF. The CDR3 DNA reads TGTGCCAGCTCACTCAGGGGCAGCACTGAAGCTTTCTTT. Full variable domain (remainder filled in from reference TRBV18 and TRBJ1-1): NAGVMQNPRHLVRRRGQEARLRCSPMKGHSHVYWYRQLPEEGLKFMVYLQKENIIDESGMPKERFSAEFPKEGPSILRIQQVVRGDSAAYFCASSLRGSTEAFFGQGTRLTVV.

The genes are TRBV5-1 and TRBJ1-2; D is uncertain. The CDR3 is 14 residues long. The V end was cut by 0 bases, the J end by 7 bases, with 13 bases between. The V gene's germline CDR1 is SGHRS and CDR2 YFSETQ. This CDR3 is CASSLDVDPSGYTF. As DNA, the CDR3 is TGCGCCAGCAGCTTGGATGTGGATCCCAGTGGCTACACCTTC.

The CDR3 DNA follows: TGTGCCAGCAGCTCGCTTTTAAACACTGAAGCTTTCTTT. Residues: CASSSLLNTEAFF. V usage is TRBV5-4 and J usage is TRBJ1-1; D is uncertain. V was shortened by 3 bases and J by 2 bases, with 8 bases between the two germline ends. The CDR3 runs 13 residues. The germline gives CDR1 SGHNT, CDR2 YYREEE (reference sequence). Filled out from reference TRBV5-4 and TRBJ1-1, the complete variable domain reads ETGVTQSPTHLIKTRGQQVTLRCSSQSGHNTVSWYQQALGQGPQFIFQYYREEENGRGNFPPRFSGLQFPNYSSELNVNALELDDSALYLCASSSLLNTEAFFGQGTRLTVV.

J is TRBJ2-1 and V is TRBV3-1 (or the pseudogene TRBV3-2); tentatively, D is TRBD2 (6 bases). Germline V lookup: CDR1 LGHDT, CDR2 YNNKEL (reference sequence). V shed 4 bases and J shed 0 bases, with 16 bases lying between them. This CDR3 comprises 17 residues. The CDR3 bases are TGTGCCAGCAGCCGAAAATCAGCGGGCAGCTCCTACAATGAGCAGTTCTTC. Protein: CASSRKSAGSSYNEQFF.

The chain has TRBV7-2 and TRBJ2-2; tentative D call: TRBD1 (5 bases). V was shortened by 4 bases and J by 2 bases, with 8 bases between the two germline ends. The CDR3 loop spans 14 amino acids. Germline V gene data show CDR1 as SGHTA and CDR2 as FQGNSA. CDR3 region: CASSSTVNTGELFF. The DNA for the CDR3 is TGTGCCAGCAGCTCGACAGTTAACACCGGGGAGCTGTTTTTT.

The chain employs TRBV11-2 and TRBJ2-5; tentative D call: TRBD1 (6 bases). CDR1 is SGHAT, CDR2 FQNNGV, per germline. V lost 1 base to trimming and J lost 1 base, with 10 bases between them. CDR3 length: 15 amino acids. The CDR3 DNA reads as TGTGCCAGCAGCTTAGCGGGACATCCCCAAGAGACCCAGTACTTC. This translates into CASSLAGHPQETQYF.

This clone has a handful of counts. This chain joins TRBV3-1 (or the pseudogene TRBV3-2) and TRBJ1-4; 8 bases are a match to TRBD1. V lost 4 bases and J lost 5; bases outside the gene matches: 6. This CDR3 comprises 15 residues. The germline V gene has CDR1 LGHDT and CDR2 YNNKEL (reference sequence). CDR3 bases: TGTGCCAGCAGCCCTCTCAGGGGGCGGAATGAAAAACTGTTTTTT. Its protein is CASSPLRGRNEKLFF.

V and J are TRBV5-4 and TRBJ1-4, with 8 bases identical to TRBD1. Germline CDR1 is SGHNT and CDR2 is YYREEE (reference sequence). The CDR3 has 14 residues. After removal of 7 bases from V and 7 bases from J, the junction contained 9 bases not matched to a gene. CDR3 amino acids: CASGPGGAGEKLFF. DNA of the CDR3: TGTGCCAGCGGCCCAGGGGGCGCGGGTGAAAAACTGTTTTTT. Supplemented by reference TRBV5-4 and TRBJ1-4, the full variable domain reads ETGVTQSPTHLIKTRGQQVTLRCSSQSGHNTVSWYQQALGQGPQFIFQYYREEENGRGNFPPRFSGLQFPNYSSELNVNALELDDSALYLCASGPGGAGEKLFFGSGTQLSVL.

This chain joins TRBV7-8 and TRBJ1-4; D is unresolved. V lost 1 base and J lost 6, with 9 bases in between. Germline values: CDR1 SGHVS, CDR2 FQNEAQ. The CDR3 sequence is 14 residues long. CDR3 sequence reads: CASSLGVGDEKLFF. CDR3 nucleotides: TGTGCCAGCAGCTTAGGCGTTGGGGATGAAAAACTGTTTTTT. The whole variable domain, filled in from reference TRBV7-8 and TRBJ1-4, reads GAGVSQSPRYKVAKRGQDVALRCDPISGHVSLFWYQQALGQGPEFLTYFQNEAQLDKSGLPSDRFFAERPEGSVSTLKIQRTQQEDSAVYLCASSLGVGDEKLFFGSGTQLSVL.

This chain's CDR3 is CASSPQGTFSAYGYTF. For the CDR3, the DNA is TGTGCCAGTAGCCCACAGGGGACCTTCTCAGCCTATGGCTACACCTTC. The chain links TRBV19 to TRBJ1-2, with 7 bases matching TRBD1. The CDR3 is 16 residues long. Germline-derived CDR1 and CDR2 are LNHDA and SQIVND (reference sequence). The V and J ends lost 6 bases and 4 bases, in that order; junction bases with no gene match: 14.

This clone was recorded only once. The chain links TRBV5-1 to TRBJ2-3, with D uncertain. The CDR3 is 15 residues long. V was trimmed by 2 bases and J by 0 bases, leaving 10 bases between them. Germline V CDR1 and CDR2: SGHRS, YFSETQ. CDR3: CASSFTAKSTDTQYF. For the CDR3, the DNA is TGCGCCAGCAGCTTTACGGCCAAAAGCACAGATACGCAGTATTTT.

The chain links TRBV3-1 (or the pseudogene TRBV3-2) to TRBJ1-2; D ambiguous. The germline V gene has CDR1 LGHDT and CDR2 YNNKEL (reference sequence). The CDR3 sequence is 16 residues long. V dropped 0 bases and J dropped 4 bases, with 15 bases sitting between them. CDR3 protein: CASSQDLSVLGYGYTF. CDR3 nucleotides: TGTGCCAGCAGCCAAGATCTATCCGTGCTGGGCTATGGCTACACCTTC.

The gene calls are TRBV6-6 and TRBJ2-7; no clear D gene. The CDR3 covers 11 residues. The germline CDR1 and CDR2 sequences are MNHNY and SVGAGI (reference sequence). Trimming pared 6 bases from V and 2 bases from J, leaving 5 bases between. CDR3 bases: TGTGCCAGCAGCCAAGCCTACGAGCAGTACTTC. Residues: CASSQAYEQYF.

This rearrangement joins TRBV28 to TRBJ2-1, with no clear D. V lost 6 bases and J 0 bases, leaving 12 bases between the germline ends. The length of the CDR3 is 15 residues. Germline V CDR1 and CDR2: MDHEN, SYDVKM. The CDR3 spells CASSKDPISYNEQFF. The CDR3 DNA follows: TGTGCCAGCAGCAAGGACCCCATCTCCTACAATGAGCAGTTCTTC.

The gene calls are TRBV4-1 and TRBJ1-2, with TRBD1 as a possible D gene (5 bases). The CDR3 length is 22 residues. V lost 1 base, J lost 2 bases, and 32 bases lay in between. Germline CDR1 and CDR2: MGHRA and YSYEKL. The CDR3 DNA follows: TGCGCCAGCAGCCAAGTCGGTCGCTCAGGGTTCTGGGGTACGAGGGGCAACTATGGCTACACCTTC. Its translation: CASSQVGRSGFWGTRGNYGYTF.

This clone ranks as large. The CDR3 loop is CASSPVGNEQFF. The CDR3 DNA is TGTGCCAGCAGCCCTGTCGGCAATGAGCAGTTCTTC. V and J are TRBV5-6 and TRBJ2-1, with D uncertain. V dropped 4 bases and J dropped 6 bases, with 8 bases sitting between them. The length of the CDR3 is 12 residues. Germline V CDR1 and CDR2: SGHDT, YYEEEE.

The chain combines TRBV19 with TRBJ1-4; D remains ambiguous. The V gene's germline CDR1 is LNHDA and CDR2 SQIVND (reference sequence). The CDR3 consists of 13 residues. The germline V and J ends were trimmed by 3 bases and 8 bases, with 10 bases remaining between them. CDR3 residues: CASSIVGYEKLFF. The CDR3 DNA reads TGTGCCAGTAGTATCGTAGGGTACGAAAAACTGTTTTTT.

This chain links TRBV10-3 with TRBJ1-2; D perhaps matches TRBD1 (5 bases). This CDR3 is 15 amino acids long. V was trimmed by 0 bases and J by 6 bases, leaving 14 bases between them. Germline CDR1 and CDR2: ENHRY and SYGVKD. The CDR3 protein is CAISESGGAEDGYTF. CDR3 DNA sequence: TGTGCCATCAGTGAGTCGGGAGGGGCGGAAGATGGCTACACCTTC.

The genes are TRBV7-9 and TRBJ2-1; D is tentatively TRBD1 or TRBD2 (5 bases each). The CDR3 spans 14 residues. Germline values: CDR1 SEHNR, CDR2 FQNEAQ (reference sequence). Trimming took 5 bases from V and 3 from J, leaving 11 bases between them. CDR3 sequence: CASSPRDLYNEQFF. CDR3 in DNA: TGTGCCAGCAGCCCCAGGGACCTCTACAATGAGCAGTTCTTC.

The V gene is TRBV5-4, the J gene TRBJ2-5; 7 positions match TRBD2. Germline V lookup: CDR1 SGHNT, CDR2 YYREEE (reference sequence). The CDR3 extends over 13 amino acids. V lost 4 bases, J lost 5 bases, and 5 bases stayed unmatched. The chain's CDR3 is CASSLRDYETQYF. The CDR3 nucleotides read TGTGCCAGCAGCCTCCGGGACTACGAGACCCAGTACTTC.

J is TRBJ2-1 and V is TRBV5-1; 10 nucleotides match TRBD2. With 0 bases clipped from V and 8 bases from J, the junction kept 8 bases outside the gene matches. This CDR3 has 16 amino acids. Germline CDR1 and CDR2: SGHRS and YFSETQ. CDR3 sequence: CASSLGSGLASDEQFF. In nucleotides, the CDR3 is TGCGCCAGCAGCTTGGGGTCGGGACTAGCGTCTGATGAGCAGTTCTTC.

This clone appeared once. V gene TRBV6-4 combines with J gene TRBJ2-4, with D perhaps given as TRBD1 or TRBD2 (7 bases each). CDR1 and CDR2 from the germline V gene are MRHNA and SNTAGT. V lost 8 bases and J lost 3, with 17 bases in between. The CDR3 runs 15 residues. CDR3 amino acids: CASGEGQLGKNIQYF. In DNA, the CDR3 is TGTGCCAGCGGGGAGGGACAGTTGGGCAAAAACATTCAGTACTTC.

This chain uses TRBV7-2 with TRBJ1-1, with no clear D. Trimming took 5 bases from V and 4 from J, leaving 23 bases between them. Germline V gives CDR1 SGHTA, CDR2 FQGNSA. CDR3 length: 17 residues. The CDR3, as DNA: TGTGCCAGCAGCCCTCGAGGAAGCCCCCGGATGGGCACTGAAGCTTTCTTT. It encodes CASSPRGSPRMGTEAFF.

The chain uses TRBV5-1 and TRBJ1-1; D uncertain. Trimming left V 6 bases short and J 5 bases short, with 26 bases between. The CDR3 covers 17 residues. Germline V gene data show CDR1 as SGHRS and CDR2 as YFSETQ. CDR3 DNA sequence: TGCGCCAGCAATTTCGGGCGGATGGTGTCCTCCGCGACTGAAGCTTTCTTT. This codes for CASNFGRMVSSATEAFF.

The V call is TRBV19, the J call TRBJ1-1, with a possible D match to TRBD1 (5 bases). The CDR3 contains 17 residues. CDR1 is LNHDA and CDR2 is SQIVND in the germline V gene (reference sequence). Trimming left V 4 bases short and J 0 bases short, with 18 bases between. CDR3 sequence reads: CASSSTDLGGLNTEAFF. The CDR3 coding sequence is TGTGCCAGTAGTAGTACAGACCTCGGGGGATTGAACACTGAAGCTTTCTTT. The full variable domain, with the rest looked up from reference TRBV19 and TRBJ1-1, is DGGITQSPKYLFRKEGQNVTLSCEQNLNHDAMYWYRQDPGQGLRLIYYSQIVNDFQKGDIAEGYSVSREKKESFPLTVTSAQKNPTAFYLCASSSTDLGGLNTEAFFGQGTRLTVV.

The J gene is TRBJ1-3, the V gene TRBV7-2; the match to TRBD1 covers 7 bases. Trimming took 6 bases from V and 0 from J; bases not matched to a gene: 5. CDR3 size: 15 residues. Germline V lookup: CDR1 SGHTA, CDR2 FQGNSA. Here the CDR3 DNA reads TGTGCCAGCAGGGAACCAGGGGGCTCTGGAAACACCATATATTTT. Its translation is CASREPGGSGNTIYF.

The chain combines TRBV3-1 (or the pseudogene TRBV3-2) with TRBJ2-1, with D perhaps being TRBD1 or TRBD2 (5 bases each). Between the trimmed V and J ends, which lost 4 bases and 4 bases, there was a span of 17 bases. This CDR3 comprises 16 residues. Germline CDR1 is LGHDT and CDR2 is YNNKEL (reference sequence). The CDR3 sequence: CASSPRDPIEYNEQFF. CDR3 nucleotide sequence: TGTGCCAGCAGCCCCCGGGACCCAATAGAGTACAATGAGCAGTTCTTC.

The chain carries TRBV20-1 and TRBJ2-2; D unclear. The CDR3 loop spans 13 amino acids. Germline V gene lookup returns CDR1 DFQATT and CDR2 SNEGSKA (reference sequence). The germline V and J ends were trimmed by 3 bases and 1 base, with 6 bases remaining between them. The CDR3 nucleotides read TGCAGTGCTAGTTTGGTGAACACCGGGGAGCTGTTTTTT. Residues: CSASLVNTGELFF.

The CDR3 loop reads CASSPLEENTEAFF. Written as DNA, the CDR3 is TGTGCCAGCTCACCACTTGAAGAGAACACTGAAGCTTTCTTT. The J gene is TRBJ1-1, the V gene TRBV18; D gene ambiguous. CDR1 and CDR2 (germline): KGHSH, LQKENI. This CDR3 spans 14 amino acids. V was trimmed by 1 base and J by 1 base, leaving 7 bases between them. Combining the CDR3 with reference TRBV18 and TRBJ1-1 gives the whole variable domain NAGVMQNPRHLVRRRGQEARLRCSPMKGHSHVYWYRQLPEEGLKFMVYLQKENIIDESGMPKERFSAEFPKEGPSILRIQQVVRGDSAAYFCASSPLEENTEAFFGQGTRLTVV.